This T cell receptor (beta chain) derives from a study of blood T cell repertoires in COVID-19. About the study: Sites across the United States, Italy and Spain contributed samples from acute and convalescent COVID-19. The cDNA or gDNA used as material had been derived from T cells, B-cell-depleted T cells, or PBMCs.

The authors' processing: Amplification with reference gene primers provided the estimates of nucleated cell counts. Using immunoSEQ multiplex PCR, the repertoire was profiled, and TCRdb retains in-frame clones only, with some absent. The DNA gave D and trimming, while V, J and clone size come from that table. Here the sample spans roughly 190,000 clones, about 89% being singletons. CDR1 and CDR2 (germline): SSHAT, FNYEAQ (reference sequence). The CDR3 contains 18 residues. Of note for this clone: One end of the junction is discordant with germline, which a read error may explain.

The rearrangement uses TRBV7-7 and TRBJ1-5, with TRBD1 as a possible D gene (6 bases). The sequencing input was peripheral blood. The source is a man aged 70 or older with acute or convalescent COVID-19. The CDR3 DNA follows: TGTGCTAGCAGCCATCATCCCGACGGACAGAATAGCAATCAGCCCCAGCATTTT. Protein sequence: CASSHHPDGQNSNQPQHF.